One T cell receptor beta chain is described in this entry. These data are taken from a study of response to subunit inactivated influenza vaccine. TCRdb used MiXCR to reprocess the RT-PCR reads, holding one entry per CDR3 protein. The sample yields some 550,000 distinct CDR3 sequences, approximately 22% seen once. Germline CDR1 SGHTA, CDR2 FQGNSA. CDR3 length: 15 amino acids. V lost 0 bases, J lost 2 bases, and 11 bases lay in between. These data were also filed under a second study, of T cells expressing NK-cell markers. That paper adds: UMIs were included in TCR beta cDNA generated by 5'RACE template switching.

The chain couples TRBV7-2 to TRBJ2-7; D could derive from TRBD1 or TRBD2 (6 bases each). The source material was CD4+ T cells sorted from PBMCs, sampled approximately 12 days after vaccination. The source of this sequence is a middle-aged man who received an inactivated influenza vaccine. The CDR3 sequence is CASSLAGGFAYEQYF. The CDR3 bases are TGTGCCAGCAGCTTAGCGGGGGGCTTCGCCTACGAGCAGTACTTC. The complete variable domain, with remaining parts taken from reference TRBV7-2 and TRBJ2-7, reads GAGVSQSPSNKVTEKGKDVELRCDPISGHTALYWYRQSLGQGLEFLIYFQGNSAPDKSGLPSDRFSAERTGGSVSTLTIQRTQQEDSAVYLCASSLAGGFAYEQYFGPGTRLTVT.